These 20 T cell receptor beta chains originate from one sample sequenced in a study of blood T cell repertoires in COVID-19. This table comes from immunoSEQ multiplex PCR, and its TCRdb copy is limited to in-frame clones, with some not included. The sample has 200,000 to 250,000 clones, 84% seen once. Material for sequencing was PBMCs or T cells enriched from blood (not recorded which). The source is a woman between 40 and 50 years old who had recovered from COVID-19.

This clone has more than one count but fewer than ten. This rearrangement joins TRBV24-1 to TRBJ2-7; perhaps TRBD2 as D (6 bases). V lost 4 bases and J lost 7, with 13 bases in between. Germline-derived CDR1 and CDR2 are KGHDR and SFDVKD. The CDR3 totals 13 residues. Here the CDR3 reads CATSDQTSWEQYF. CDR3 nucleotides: TGTGCCACCAGTGACCAAACTAGCTGGGAGCAGTACTTC.

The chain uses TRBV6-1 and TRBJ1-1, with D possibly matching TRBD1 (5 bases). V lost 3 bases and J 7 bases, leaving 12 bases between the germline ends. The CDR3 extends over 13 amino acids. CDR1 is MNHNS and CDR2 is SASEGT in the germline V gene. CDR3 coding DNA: TGTGCCAGCAGTGACAGGGAATGGGGTGAAGCTTTCTTT. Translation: CASSDREWGEAFF.

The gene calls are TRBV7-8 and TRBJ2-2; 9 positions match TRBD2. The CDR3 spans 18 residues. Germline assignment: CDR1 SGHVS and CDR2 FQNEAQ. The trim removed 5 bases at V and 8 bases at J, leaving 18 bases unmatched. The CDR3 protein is CASSPLPGGRGGMGELFF. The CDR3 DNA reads TGTGCCAGCAGCCCCCTCCCTGGCGGGAGGGGGGGGATGGGGGAGCTGTTTTTT. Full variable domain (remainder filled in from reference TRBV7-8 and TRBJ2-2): GAGVSQSPRYKVAKRGQDVALRCDPISGHVSLFWYQQALGQGPEFLTYFQNEAQLDKSGLPSDRFFAERPEGSVSTLKIQRTQQEDSAVYLCASSPLPGGRGGMGELFFGEGSRLTVL.

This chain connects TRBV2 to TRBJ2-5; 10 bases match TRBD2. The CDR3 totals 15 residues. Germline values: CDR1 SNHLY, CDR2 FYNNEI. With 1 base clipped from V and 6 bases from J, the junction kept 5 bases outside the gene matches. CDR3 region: CASSEVLAGEKTQYF. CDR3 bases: TGTGCCAGCAGTGAAGTCCTAGCGGGAGAGAAGACCCAGTACTTC.

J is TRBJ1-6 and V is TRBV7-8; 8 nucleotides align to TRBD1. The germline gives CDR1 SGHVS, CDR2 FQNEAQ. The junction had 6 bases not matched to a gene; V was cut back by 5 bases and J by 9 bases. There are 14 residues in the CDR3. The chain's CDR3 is CASSRTGGFSPLHF. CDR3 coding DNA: TGTGCCAGCAGCCGAACAGGGGGATTTTCACCCCTCCACTTT.

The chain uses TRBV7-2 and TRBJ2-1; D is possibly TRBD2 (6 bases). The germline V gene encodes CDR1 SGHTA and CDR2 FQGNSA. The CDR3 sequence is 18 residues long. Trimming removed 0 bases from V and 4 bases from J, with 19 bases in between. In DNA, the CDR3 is TGTGCCAGCAGCTTAGCCCCTGAACTAGCTGCTCTGTACAATGAGCAGTTCTTC. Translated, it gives CASSLAPELAALYNEQFF.

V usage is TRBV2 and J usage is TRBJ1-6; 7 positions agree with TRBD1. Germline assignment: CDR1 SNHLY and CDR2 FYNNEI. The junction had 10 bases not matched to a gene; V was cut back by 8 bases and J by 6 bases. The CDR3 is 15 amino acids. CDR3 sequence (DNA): TGTGCCAGCGATATCACAGGGGCCCTTAATTCACCCCTCCACTTT. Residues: CASDITGALNSPLHF.

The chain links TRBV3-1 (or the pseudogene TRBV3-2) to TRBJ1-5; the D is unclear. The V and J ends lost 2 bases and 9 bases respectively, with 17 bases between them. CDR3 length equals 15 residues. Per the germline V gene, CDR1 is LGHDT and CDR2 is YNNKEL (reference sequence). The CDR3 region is CASSQRGSLGGPQHF. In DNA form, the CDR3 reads TGTGCCAGCAGCCAACGAGGGTCTTTAGGAGGGCCCCAGCATTTT.

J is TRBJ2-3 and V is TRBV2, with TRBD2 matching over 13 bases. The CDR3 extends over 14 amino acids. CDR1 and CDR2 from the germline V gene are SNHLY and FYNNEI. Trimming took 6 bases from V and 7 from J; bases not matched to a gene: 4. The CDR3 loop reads CASSWTSGSNTQYF. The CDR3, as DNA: TGTGCCAGCAGCTGGACTAGCGGGAGTAATACGCAGTATTTT.

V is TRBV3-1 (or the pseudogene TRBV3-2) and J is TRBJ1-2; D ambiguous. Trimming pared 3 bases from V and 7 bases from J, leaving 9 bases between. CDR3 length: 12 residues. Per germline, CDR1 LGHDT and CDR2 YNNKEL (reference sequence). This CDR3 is CASSHGEPGYTF. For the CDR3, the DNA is TGTGCCAGCAGCCATGGGGAGCCTGGCTACACCTTC.

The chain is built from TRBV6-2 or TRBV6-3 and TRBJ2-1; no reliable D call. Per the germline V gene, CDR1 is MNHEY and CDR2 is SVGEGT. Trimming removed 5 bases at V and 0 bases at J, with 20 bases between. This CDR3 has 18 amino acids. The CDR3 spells CASSPSPAQSNSYNEQFF. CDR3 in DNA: TGTGCCAGCAGTCCATCCCCCGCACAGAGCAACTCCTACAATGAGCAGTTCTTC.

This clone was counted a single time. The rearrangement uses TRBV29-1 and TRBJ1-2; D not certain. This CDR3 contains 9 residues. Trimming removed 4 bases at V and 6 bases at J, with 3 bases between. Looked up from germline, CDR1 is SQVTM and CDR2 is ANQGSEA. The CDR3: CSVVDGYTF. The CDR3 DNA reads TGCAGCGTTGTCGATGGCTACACCTTC.

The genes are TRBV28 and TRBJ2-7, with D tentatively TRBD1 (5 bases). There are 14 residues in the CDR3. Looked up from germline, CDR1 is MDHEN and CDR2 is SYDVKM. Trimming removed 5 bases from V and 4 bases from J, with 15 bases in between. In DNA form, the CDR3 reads TGTGCCAGCAGTCCTACGGACACCTTGTACGAGCAGTACGTC. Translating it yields CASSPTDTLYEQYV.

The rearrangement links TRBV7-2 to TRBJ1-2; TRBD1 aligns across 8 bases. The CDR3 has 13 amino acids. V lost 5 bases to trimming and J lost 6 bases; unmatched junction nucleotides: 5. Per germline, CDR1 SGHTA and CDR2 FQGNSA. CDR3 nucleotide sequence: TGTGCCAGCAGCCCGGACAGGGTTGATGGCTACACCTTC. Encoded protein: CASSPDRVDGYTF.

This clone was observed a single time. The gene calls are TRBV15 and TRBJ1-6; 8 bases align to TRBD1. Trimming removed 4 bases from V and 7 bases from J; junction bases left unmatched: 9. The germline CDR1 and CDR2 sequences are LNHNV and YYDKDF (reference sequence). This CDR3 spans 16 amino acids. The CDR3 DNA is TGTGCCACCAGCAAACTCCCGGACAGGGTAAATTCACCCCTCCACTTT. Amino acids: CATSKLPDRVNSPLHF.

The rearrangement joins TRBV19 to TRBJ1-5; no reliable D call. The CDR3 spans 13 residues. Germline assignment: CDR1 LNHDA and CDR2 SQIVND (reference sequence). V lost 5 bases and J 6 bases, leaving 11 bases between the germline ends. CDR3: CASSPPGGQPQHF. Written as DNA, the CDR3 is TGTGCCAGTAGTCCCCCTGGCGGTCAGCCCCAGCATTTT.

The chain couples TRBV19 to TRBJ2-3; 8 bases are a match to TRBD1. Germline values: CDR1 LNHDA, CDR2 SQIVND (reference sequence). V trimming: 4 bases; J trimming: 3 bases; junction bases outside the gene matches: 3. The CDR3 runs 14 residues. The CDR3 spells CASSRQGRTDTQYF. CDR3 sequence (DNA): TGTGCCAGTAGTAGACAGGGGCGTACAGATACGCAGTATTTT.

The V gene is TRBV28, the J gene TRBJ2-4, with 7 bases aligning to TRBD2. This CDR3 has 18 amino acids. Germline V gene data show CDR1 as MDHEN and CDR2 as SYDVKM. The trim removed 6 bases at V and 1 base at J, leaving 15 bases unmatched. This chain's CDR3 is CASSPGRGEGWAKNIQYF. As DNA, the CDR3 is TGTGCCAGCAGCCCCGGACGGGGGGAGGGTTGGGCCAAAAACATTCAGTACTTC.

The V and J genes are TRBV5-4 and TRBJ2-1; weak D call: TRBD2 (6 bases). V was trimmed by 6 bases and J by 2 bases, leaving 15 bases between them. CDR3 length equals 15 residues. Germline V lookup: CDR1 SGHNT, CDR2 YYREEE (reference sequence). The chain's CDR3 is CASKPGANPYNEQFF. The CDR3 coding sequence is TGTGCCAGCAAGCCGGGAGCGAACCCCTACAATGAGCAGTTCTTC. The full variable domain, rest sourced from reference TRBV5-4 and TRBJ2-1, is ETGVTQSPTHLIKTRGQQVTLRCSSQSGHNTVSWYQQALGQGPQFIFQYYREEENGRGNFPPRFSGLQFPNYSSELNVNALELDDSALYLCASKPGANPYNEQFFGPGTRLTVL.

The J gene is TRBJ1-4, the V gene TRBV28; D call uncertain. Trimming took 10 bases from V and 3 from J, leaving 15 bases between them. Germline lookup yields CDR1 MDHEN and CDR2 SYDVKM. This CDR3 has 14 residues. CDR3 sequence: CATLETRANEKLFF. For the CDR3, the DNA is TGTGCCACCCTGGAGACTAGGGCTAATGAAAAACTGTTTTTT.